Listed below are T cell receptor beta chains from one sample, sequenced in a study of blood T cell repertoires in COVID-19. Here immunoSEQ multiplex PCR was the method, and the copy in TCRdb shows in-frame clones only, minus some. Altogether more than 100,000 clones are present, more than 85% being singletons, with the ten largest covering roughly a sixth. Source material: peripheral blood. Receptors originate from a middle-aged man with active or convalescent COVID-19. Both conserved end residues are part of each CDR3. The D gene is left open where the match is weak. Not all rows give a size; the values are once, few, many and, for expanded clones, a class.

>few|-|TRBV7-9|TRBJ1-1
TGTGCCAGCAGCTCGGACAGAAATATGAACACTGAAGCTTTCTTT
CASSSDRNMNTEAFF
>few|-|TRBV21-1|TRBJ2-6
TGTGCCAGCCGGGAGAGACAGAGCTCTGGGGCCAACGTCCTGACTTTC
CASRERQSSGANVLTF
>-|-|TRBV4-3|TRBJ1-5
TGCGCCAGCAGCCAAGACCATGGGGCTCAGCCCCAGCATTTT
CASSQDHGAQPQHF
>-|TRBD2|TRBV6-5|TRBJ2-5
TGTGCCAGCAGAACCGGGACTAGCGGGCCCCGTTTCCAGTACTTC
CASRTGTSGPRFQYF
>-|TRBD1|TRBV19|TRBJ1-6
TGTGCCAGTAGCGAGGACAGGGAAGGTTATTCACCCCTCCACTTT
CASSEDREGYSPLHF
>-|-|TRBV3-1/TRBV3-2|TRBJ2-3
TGTGCCAGCAGCCCCAAATTCCGGGACAAGAAGTATTTT
CASSPKFRDKKYF
>-|-|TRBV6-6|TRBJ1-1
TGTGCCAGCACGTATGAGAGGACTGAAGCTTTCTTT
CASTYERTEAFF
>-|TRBD2|TRBV7-2|TRBJ2-7
TGTGCCAGCAGCTTCCCCGGGACTAGCGGCTCCTACGAGCAGTACTTC
CASSFPGTSGSYEQYF
>few|TRBD1|TRBV6-6|TRBJ2-2
TGTGCCAGCACTTGGGACAGCAACACCGGGGAGCTGTTTTTT
CASTWDSNTGELFF
>-|TRBD1|TRBV29-1|TRBJ1-5
TGCAGCGTTGAAGAGGGACAGGGAATAGGCCAGCCCCAGCATTTT
CSVEEGQGIGQPQHF
>-|-|TRBV6-2/TRBV6-3|TRBJ2-4
TGTGCCAGCAGTACCCTTCAGGGGCAACGAAACATTCAGTACTTC
CASSTLQGQRNIQYF
>-|-|TRBV12-3/TRBV12-4|TRBJ1-1
TGTGCCAGCACCGCTGCATGGAGGGCTTTCTTT
CASTAAWRAFF
>-|-|TRBV5-6|TRBJ1-1
TGTGCCAGCAGCTTGGTGGGGTCAGGGGTTTTCTTT
CASSLVGSGVFF
>-|-|TRBV27|TRBJ2-1
TGTGCCAGCAGTTTGCAGGGGTCCTACAATGAGCAGTTCTTC
CASSLQGSYNEQFF
>-|TRBD1|TRBV5-1|TRBJ1-1
TGCGCCAGCAGCCCTTTGGGACAGCTCAACACTGAAGCTTTCTTT
CASSPLGQLNTEAFF
>-|-|TRBV5-4|TRBJ2-3
TGTGCCAGCAGCTTGGACGGGAGTGTTACAGATACGCAGTATTTT
CASSLDGSVTDTQYF
>-|TRBD2|TRBV7-8|TRBJ2-7
TGTGCCAGCAGCCCCGGGACTAGCGGGATCTACGAGCAGTACTTC
CASSPGTSGIYEQYF
>-|TRBD2|TRBV4-3|TRBJ2-3
TGCGCCAGCAGCCTGGGGGGGGCAGATACGCAGTATTTT
CASSLGGADTQYF
>-|TRBD2|TRBV5-1|TRBJ2-1
TGCGCCAGCAGCGTGGTACTAGCGGGGGGGCAATACAATGAGCAGTTCTTC
CASSVVLAGGQYNEQFF
>-|TRBD1|TRBV2|TRBJ2-2
TGTGCCAGCACCACCGGGACAGGGTCGAACACCGGGGAGCTGTTTTTT
CASTTGTGSNTGELFF
>-|-|TRBV10-2|TRBJ1-1
TGCGCCAGCATAGGACAGCCCAACACTGAAGCTTTCTTT
CASIGQPNTEAFF
>-|-|TRBV5-8|TRBJ1-2
TGTGCCAGCAGCCCGGACAGACACGGCTACACCTTC
CASSPDRHGYTF
>-|-|TRBV11-3|TRBJ2-3
TGTGCCAGCAGCTACACAGGACGGGGCACAGATACGCAGTATTTT
CASSYTGRGTDTQYF
>few|-|TRBV5-4|TRBJ2-5
TGTGCCAGCAGCTTGGCCAGACTGACGGAGACCCAGTACTTC
CASSLARLTETQYF
>-|TRBD1|TRBV29-1|TRBJ1-2
TGCAGCGTTCCCGCCGGCCCAAGTGACAGGGGTGATGGCTACACCTTC
CSVPAGPSDRGDGYTF
>-|TRBD1|TRBV6-2/TRBV6-3|TRBJ2-5
TGTGCCAGCAGTCGAGGGACAGCCCAGTACTTC
CASSRGTAQYF
>-|TRBD2|TRBV7-2|TRBJ2-1
TGTGCCAGCAGCTCCAGACTAGCGGGGGGGACGAATGAGCAGTTCTTC
CASSSRLAGGTNEQFF
>-|TRBD2|TRBV7-2|TRBJ2-2
TGTGCCAGCAGCTTGAGCGGGGGGGCCGGGGAGCTGTTTTTT
CASSLSGGAGELFF
>-|TRBD1|TRBV30|TRBJ2-7
TGTGCCTGGAGTACGGGACAGGGGGCTGGCGAGCAGTACTTC
CAWSTGQGAGEQYF
>-|TRBD1|TRBV29-1|TRBJ1-5
TGCAGCGTTGGGGCAGGGGGCGGCCAGCCCCAGCATTTT
CSVGAGGGQPQHF
>-|-|TRBV29-1|TRBJ2-3
TGCAGCGTTGAAGAGGCGGGTCTCGGGAGCGATACGCAGTATTTT
CSVEEAGLGSDTQYF
>once|-|TRBV19|TRBJ1-2
TGTGCCAGTAGTGTGAGAGGGAACGGCTACACCTTC
CASSVRGNGYTF
>-|-|TRBV11-3|TRBJ2-7
TGTGCCAGCAGCTTAGGGGCGGGGGCCGGGTACGAGCAGTACTTC
CASSLGAGAGYEQYF
>-|-|TRBV7-2|TRBJ1-6
TGTGCCAGCAGCTTAGCGAGCCAGGGAAGATCACCCCTCCACTTT
CASSLASQGRSPLHF
>-|-|TRBV3-1/TRBV3-2|TRBJ1-1
TGTGCCAGCAGCCAAAGTAGTCACAGGGCCAACACTGAAGCTTTCTTT
CASSQSSHRANTEAFF
>-|-|TRBV5-1|TRBJ1-1
TGCGCCAGCAGCCCTACAGAGGGTCTGAACACTGAAGCTTTCTTT
CASSPTEGLNTEAFF
>-|-|TRBV29-1|TRBJ1-2
TGCAGCGTTGATGGGGGCGGGCGCTATGGCTACACCTTC
CSVDGGGRYGYTF
>-|-|TRBV19|TRBJ2-1
TGTGCCAGTATCTCGGCGGGGACCTACAATGAGCAGTTCTTC
CASISAGTYNEQFF
>-|TRBD1|TRBV29-1|TRBJ2-6
TGCAGCGTTGGGACAGGGGGCTCTGGGGCCAACGTCCTGACTTTC
CSVGTGGSGANVLTF
>-|-|TRBV18|TRBJ1-5
TGTGCCAGCTCACCAGACCAGGTCCAGCCCCAGCATTTT
CASSPDQVQPQHF
>-|-|TRBV27|TRBJ1-1
TGTGCCAGCAGTTCGGGGATAAAGCGCTCTGAAGCTTTCTTT
CASSSGIKRSEAFF
>-|-|TRBV29-1|TRBJ2-5
TGCAGCGCCCGGAGGCGGGTAACCCAAGAGACCCAGTACTTC
CSARRRVTQETQYF
>-|TRBD1|TRBV5-1|TRBJ1-5
TGCGCCAGCAGCTTTTCAGGGGGGAACAATCAGCCCCAGCATTTT
CASSFSGGNNQPQHF
>few|TRBD1|TRBV20-1|TRBJ1-6
TGCAGTGCTAGTGACGACAGGGAAAATTCACCCCTCCACTTT
CSASDDRENSPLHF
>-|TRBD1|TRBV5-4|TRBJ1-2
TGTGCCAGCAGCTTATTACAGGGGGCGCCTGGCACCTTC
CASSLLQGAPGTF
>few|TRBD1|TRBV7-6|TRBJ1-4
TGTGCCAGCAGGCGTCGACAGGGGTTTGGTGAAAAACTGTTTTTT
CASRRRQGFGEKLFF
>-|TRBD2|TRBV4-1|TRBJ2-7
TGCGCCAGCAGCCAAGAAGCGGGAGCGCGCTCCTACGAGCAGTACTTC
CASSQEAGARSYEQYF
>-|TRBD2|TRBV24-1|TRBJ2-3
TGTGCCACCAGTGATCCGGGACTACGGGGTTCAGATACGCAGTATTTT
CATSDPGLRGSDTQYF
>-|-|TRBV19|TRBJ2-5
TGTGCCAGTAGTATAGGAGGGTCCCAAGAGACCCAGTACTTC
CASSIGGSQETQYF
>-|-|TRBV5-5|TRBJ1-5
TGTGCCAGCAGCTTGGGACAGAACAATCAGCCCCAGCATTTT
CASSLGQNNQPQHF
>once|TRBD1|TRBV19|TRBJ1-6
TGTGCCAGTAGTGCCTGGACAGGGGGAAGTTCACCCCTCCACTTT
CASSAWTGGSSPLHF
>-|TRBD1|TRBV19|TRBJ1-1
TGTGCCAGTAACTTACAGGGGGTGAACACTGAAGCTTTCTTT
CASNLQGVNTEAFF
>-|-|TRBV6-5|TRBJ1-4
TGTGCCAGCGGCAAAACCGGGACAACTAATGAAAAACTGTTTTTT
CASGKTGTTNEKLFF
>-|TRBD2|TRBV5-1|TRBJ2-1
TGCGCCAGCAGCGAGCTAGCGGGAGGCCATGCTACAAACAATGAGCAGTTCTTC
CASSELAGGHATNNEQFF
>-|-|TRBV30|TRBJ2-2
TGTGCCGGAAACTCCGGGACACGGAACACCGGGGAGCTGTTTTTT
CAGNSGTRNTGELFF